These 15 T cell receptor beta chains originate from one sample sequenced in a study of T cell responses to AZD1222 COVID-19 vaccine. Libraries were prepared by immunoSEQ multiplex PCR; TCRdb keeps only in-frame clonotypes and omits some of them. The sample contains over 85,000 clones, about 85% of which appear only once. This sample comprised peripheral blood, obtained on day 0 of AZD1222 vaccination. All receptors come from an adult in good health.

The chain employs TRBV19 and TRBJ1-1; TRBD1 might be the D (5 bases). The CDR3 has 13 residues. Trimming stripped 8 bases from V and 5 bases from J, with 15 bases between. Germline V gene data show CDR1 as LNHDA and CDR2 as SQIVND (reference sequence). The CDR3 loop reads CASGAGYGTEAFF. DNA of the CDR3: TGTGCCAGTGGGGCAGGGTATGGGACTGAAGCTTTCTTT. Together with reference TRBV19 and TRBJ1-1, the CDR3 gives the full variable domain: DGGITQSPKYLFRKEGQNVTLSCEQNLNHDAMYWYRQDPGQGLRLIYYSQIVNDFQKGDIAEGYSVSREKKESFPLTVTSAQKNPTAFYLCASGAGYGTEAFFGQGTRLTVV.

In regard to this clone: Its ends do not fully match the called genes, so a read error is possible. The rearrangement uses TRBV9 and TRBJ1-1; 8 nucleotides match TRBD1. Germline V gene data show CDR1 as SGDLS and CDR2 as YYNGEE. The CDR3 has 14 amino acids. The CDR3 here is CTSSDGQGRLRAFF. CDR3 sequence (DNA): TGTACCAGCAGCGACGGACAGGGAAGGTTGAGAGCTTTCTTT.

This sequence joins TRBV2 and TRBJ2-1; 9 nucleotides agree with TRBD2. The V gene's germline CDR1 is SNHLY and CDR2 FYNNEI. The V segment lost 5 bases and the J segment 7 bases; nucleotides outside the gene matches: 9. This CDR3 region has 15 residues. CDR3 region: CASSLKRTSDNEQFF. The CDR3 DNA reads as TGTGCCAGCAGTTTGAAACGGACTAGCGATAATGAGCAGTTCTTC.

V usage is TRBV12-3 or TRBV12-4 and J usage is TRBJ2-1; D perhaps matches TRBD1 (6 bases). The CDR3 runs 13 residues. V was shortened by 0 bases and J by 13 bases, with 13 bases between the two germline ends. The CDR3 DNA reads TGTGCCAGCAGTTTAGCGATGGGACACAATCAGTTCTTC. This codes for CASSLAMGHNQFF.

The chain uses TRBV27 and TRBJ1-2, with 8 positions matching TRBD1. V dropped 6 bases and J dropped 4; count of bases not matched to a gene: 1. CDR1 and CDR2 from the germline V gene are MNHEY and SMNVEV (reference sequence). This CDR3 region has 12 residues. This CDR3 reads CASRDRVYGYTF. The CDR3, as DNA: TGTGCCAGCAGGGACAGGGTCTATGGCTACACCTTC.

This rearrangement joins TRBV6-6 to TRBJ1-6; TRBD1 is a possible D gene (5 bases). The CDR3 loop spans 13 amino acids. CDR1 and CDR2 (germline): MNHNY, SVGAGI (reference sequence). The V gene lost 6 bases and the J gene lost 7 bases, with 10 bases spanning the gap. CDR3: CASRVTENSPLHF. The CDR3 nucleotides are TGTGCCAGCAGGGTGACAGAGAATTCACCCCTCCACTTT.

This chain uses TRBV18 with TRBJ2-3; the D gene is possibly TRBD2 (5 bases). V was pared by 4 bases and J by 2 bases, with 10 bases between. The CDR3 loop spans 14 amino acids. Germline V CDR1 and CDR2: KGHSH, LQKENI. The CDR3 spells CASSRAGHTDTQYF. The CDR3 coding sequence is TGTGCCAGCTCACGGGCGGGCCACACAGATACGCAGTATTTT.

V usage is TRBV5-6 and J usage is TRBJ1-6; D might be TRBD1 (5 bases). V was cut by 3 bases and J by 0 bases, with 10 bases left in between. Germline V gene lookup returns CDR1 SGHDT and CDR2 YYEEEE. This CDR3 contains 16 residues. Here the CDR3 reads CASSSVGGSYNSPLHF. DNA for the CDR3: TGTGCCAGCAGCTCGGTGGGGGGCTCCTATAATTCACCCCTCCACTTT.

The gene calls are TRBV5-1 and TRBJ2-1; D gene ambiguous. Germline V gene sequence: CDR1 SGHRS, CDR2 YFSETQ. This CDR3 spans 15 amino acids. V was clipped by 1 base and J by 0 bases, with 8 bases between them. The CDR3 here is CASSLTDSSYNEQFF. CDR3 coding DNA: TGCGCCAGCAGCTTGACGGATAGCTCCTACAATGAGCAGTTCTTC.

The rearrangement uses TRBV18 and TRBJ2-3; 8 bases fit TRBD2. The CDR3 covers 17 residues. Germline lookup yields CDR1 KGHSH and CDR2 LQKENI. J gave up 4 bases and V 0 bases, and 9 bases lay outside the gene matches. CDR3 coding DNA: TGTGCCAGCTCACCACCGGGGGTAGCGGGAACGTCAGATACGCAGTATTTT. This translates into CASSPPGVAGTSDTQYF. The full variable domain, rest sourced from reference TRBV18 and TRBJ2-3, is NAGVMQNPRHLVRRRGQEARLRCSPMKGHSHVYWYRQLPEEGLKFMVYLQKENIIDESGMPKERFSAEFPKEGPSILRIQQVVRGDSAAYFCASSPPGVAGTSDTQYFGPGTRLTVL.

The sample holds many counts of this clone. The CDR3 reads CASGTLGEVGYTF. The CDR3 DNA reads TGTGCCAGCGGAACGTTGGGGGAGGTTGGCTACACCTTC. The chain joins TRBV27 to TRBJ1-2; D might be TRBD1 (5 bases). The CDR3 consists of 13 residues. Germline V gene data show CDR1 as MNHEY and CDR2 as SMNVEV (reference sequence). Trimming removed 8 bases from V and 7 bases from J, with 17 bases in between.

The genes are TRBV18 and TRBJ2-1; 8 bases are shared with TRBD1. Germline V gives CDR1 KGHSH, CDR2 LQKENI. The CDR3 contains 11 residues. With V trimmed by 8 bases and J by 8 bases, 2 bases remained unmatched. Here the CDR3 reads CASLQGDEQFF. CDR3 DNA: TGTGCCAGCCTACAGGGGGATGAGCAGTTCTTC.

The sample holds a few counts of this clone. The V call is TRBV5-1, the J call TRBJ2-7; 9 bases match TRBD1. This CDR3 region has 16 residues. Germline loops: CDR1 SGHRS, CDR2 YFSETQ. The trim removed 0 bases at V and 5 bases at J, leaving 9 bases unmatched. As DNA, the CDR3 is TGCGCCAGCAGCTTGGCCCCGGACAGGGGCGACAACGAGCAGTACTTC. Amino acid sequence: CASSLAPDRGDNEQYF. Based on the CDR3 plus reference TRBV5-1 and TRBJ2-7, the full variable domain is KAGVTQTPRYLIKTRGQQVTLSCSPISGHRSVSWYQQTPGQGLQFLFEYFSETQRNKGNFPGRFSGRQFSNSRSEMNVSTLELGDSALYLCASSLAPDRGDNEQYFGPGTRLTVT.

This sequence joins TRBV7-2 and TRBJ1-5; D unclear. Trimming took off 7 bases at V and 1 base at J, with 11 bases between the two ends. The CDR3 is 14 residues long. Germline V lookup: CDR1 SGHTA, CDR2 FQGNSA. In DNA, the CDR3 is TGTGCCAGCACCCTCCATGGGAGCAATCAGCCCCAGCATTTT. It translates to CASTLHGSNQPQHF.

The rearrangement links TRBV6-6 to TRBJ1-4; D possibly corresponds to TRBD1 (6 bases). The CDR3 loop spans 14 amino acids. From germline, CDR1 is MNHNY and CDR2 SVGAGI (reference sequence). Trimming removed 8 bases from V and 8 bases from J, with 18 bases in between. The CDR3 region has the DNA TGTGCCAGCTCCGCCCCAGGGGAGGTAGAAAAACTGTTTTTT. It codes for CASSAPGEVEKLFF.